This TCR beta chain was sequenced for a study of CD8 T cells in ankylosing spondylitis. The study's findings and limits: In synovial fluid and blood from reactive arthritis, some motif variants were previously reported. Characteristic, it appeared, of ankylosing spondylitis blood was a TCR beta motif of roughly 8 highly homologous variants.

Each TCR beta library was made by quantitative 5'-RACE that incorporated molecular barcodes. One entry per CDR3 protein, called by TCRdb with MiXCR from the 5' RACE reads. The sample shows under 450,000 distinct CDR3 sequences, 17% of them seen only once. This clonotype was seen more than once but under ten times. Its matching antigen is unknown. The CDR3 has 17 amino acids. V gave up 0 bases and J gave up 2 bases; unmatched junction bases: 5. In germline, CDR1 is MGHRA, CDR2 YSYEKL. The chain uses TRBV4-1 and TRBJ2-1; 9 positions match TRBD2. Source material: blood, either unsorted or a sorted T cell fraction (not recorded which). The sequence derives from a male donor with ankylosing spondylitis. The CDR3 reads CASSQEGSGGTYNEQFF. The DNA of the CDR3 is TGCGCCAGCAGCCAAGAGGGTAGCGGGGGCACCTACAATGAGCAGTTCTTC.